This T cell receptor (beta chain) was captured by sequencing in a study of OX40 agonist ivuxolimab in advanced cancers. Study context: Across the patients, intravenous ivuxolimab was delivered every 2 weeks at 0.01 to 10 mg/kg. Study conclusions and caveats: The study found among the lowest clonal expansion in partial responders at 0.1-3.0 mg/kg.

Regarding this clone: The target antigen is unknown.

Profiling relied on immunoSEQ multiplex PCR, and the TCRdb table lists in-frame clones only, not all of them. The table includes fewer than 80,000 clones, around 90% detected once. The CDR3 spans 13 residues. Losses at the gene ends were 4 bases for V and 8 bases for J; bases not matched to a gene: 3. Looked up from germline, CDR1 is MDHEN and CDR2 is SYDVKM. Material: CD4+ or CD8+ T cells sorted from blood, obtained in a trial of the OX40 agonist ivuxolimab. The receptor was isolated from an adult with an advanced solid tumor such as melanoma, head and neck, liver or kidney cancer. V is TRBV28 and J is TRBJ1-4, with 8 bases identical to TRBD1. Written as DNA, the CDR3 is TGTGCCAGCAGTTGGGACAGGAAAGAAAAACTGTTTTTT. Its protein is CASSWDRKEKLFF.